The 10 T cell receptor beta chains below were found in one sample sequenced in a study of blood T cell repertoires in COVID-19. Using immunoSEQ multiplex PCR, the repertoire was profiled, and TCRdb retains in-frame clones only, with some absent. The table has about 83,000 clones, 85% to 90% seen once; the top ten hold approximately 22%. Source material: peripheral blood. The receptors originated from an elderly woman in a cohort sampled during active or convalescent COVID-19.

The chain is built from TRBV28 and TRBJ1-1; TRBD1 agrees at 9 bases. The J segment lost 3 bases and the V segment lost 6 bases, leaving 5 bases of the junction unmatched. Germline V gene data show CDR1 as MDHEN and CDR2 as SYDVKM. This CDR3 region has 14 residues. CDR3: CASRTGGRDTEAFF. The CDR3 region has the DNA TGTGCCAGCAGAACAGGGGGCAGGGACACTGAAGCTTTCTTT.

The DNA for the CDR3 is TGTGCCAGCAGTGAAACTCCGGGACTAGCATACGAGACCCAGTACTTC. This gives the protein CASSETPGLAYETQYF. The genes are TRBV6-1 and TRBJ2-5; 9 bases line up with TRBD2. J lost 5 bases, V lost 2 bases, and 9 bases had no gene match. The CDR3 is 16 amino acids. The germline V gene encodes CDR1 MNHNS and CDR2 SASEGT.

The genes are TRBV4-2 and TRBJ1-2; the D gene is possibly TRBD1 (5 bases). With 0 bases removed from V and 6 bases from J, the gap between germline ends came to 14 bases. The germline V gene has CDR1 LGHNA and CDR2 YNFKEQ. The CDR3 length is 15 residues. The CDR3 nucleotides are TGTGCCAGCAGCCAAGATAGGCCAGGGATAAATGGCTACACCTTC. Translated, it gives CASSQDRPGINGYTF.

This rearrangement joins TRBV12-3 or TRBV12-4 to TRBJ2-7; tentatively, D is TRBD2 (5 bases). The length of the CDR3 is 13 residues. With 1 base removed from V and 2 bases from J, the gap between germline ends came to 6 bases. Here the CDR3 DNA reads TGTGCCAGCAGTTTAGGACTACCCTACGAGCAGTACTTC. This sequence encodes CASSLGLPYEQYF.

This clone has a handful of counts. This chain uses TRBV12-5 with TRBJ2-3, with no clear D. This CDR3 is 12 amino acids long. CDR1 is LGHNT, CDR2 FRNRAP, per germline. Trimming stripped 6 bases from V and 5 bases from J, with 9 bases between. This CDR3 reads CASGPSRDTQYF. DNA for the CDR3: TGTGCTAGTGGCCCGTCCAGAGATACGCAGTATTTT.

The CDR3 DNA is TGTGCCAGCAGTTTCTCCGGGATACCCAATCAGCCCCAGCATTTT. Translating gives CASSFSGIPNQPQHF. The V call is TRBV28, the J call TRBJ1-5; unclear D gene. There are 15 residues in the CDR3. Germline values: CDR1 MDHEN, CDR2 SYDVKM. The V and J ends lost 3 bases and 3 bases respectively, with 12 bases between them.

The V call is TRBV7-3, the J call TRBJ1-2, with 8 bases lining up with TRBD1. Germline assignment: CDR1 SGHTA and CDR2 FQGTGA. The CDR3 spans 15 residues. After removal of 4 bases from V and 4 bases from J, the junction contained 8 bases not matched to a gene. CDR3 nucleotides: TGTGCCAGCAGCTCTTCCCCCGGGACAGGCTATGGCTACACCTTC. Translation: CASSSSPGTGYGYTF.

The chain combines TRBV2 with TRBJ1-5; a possible D gene is TRBD1 (6 bases). Trimming cost V 6 bases and J 0 bases, with 21 bases left between them. The CDR3 runs 18 residues. Germline V gene data show CDR1 as SNHLY and CDR2 as FYNNEI. The CDR3: CASRAGTSAIYSNQPQHF. CDR3 nucleotides: TGTGCCAGCAGAGCCGGGACATCCGCTATTTATAGCAATCAGCCCCAGCATTTT.

This clone was found a few times. The chain carries TRBV5-1 and TRBJ1-6, with 8 bases that match TRBD1. The CDR3 sequence is 16 residues long. Germline loops: CDR1 SGHRS, CDR2 YFSETQ. After removal of 0 bases from V and 7 bases from J, the junction contained 6 bases not matched to a gene. The CDR3 spells CASSLVQGARNSPLHF. The CDR3 DNA is TGCGCCAGCAGCTTGGTCCAGGGGGCGAGGAATTCACCCCTCCACTTT.

The chain joins TRBV28 to TRBJ2-1; D not certain. The CDR3 spans 14 residues. The V end lost 6 bases, the J end lost 6 bases, and 15 bases lay between the germline ends. Germline-derived CDR1 and CDR2 are MDHEN and SYDVKM. The CDR3 spells CASRSDGEVNEQFF. CDR3 DNA sequence: TGTGCCAGCAGATCCGACGGAGAGGTCAATGAGCAGTTCTTC.